The entry that follows covers one T cell receptor beta chain sequence. Antigen unknown. The entry originates in a study of cytomegalovirus exposure and HLA in healthy donors. Notes on the study in general: In a later analysis, the majority of CMV-associated beta chains seemingly showed HLA restriction. Analysis was carried out at a later point, and it linked a missense DCLRE1C variant to TCR beta V- and J-gene trimming. Accurate predictions that matched the HLA-A and HLA-B alleles of most subjects were reportedly made from TCR beta sequences.

The PCR ran on 60 Vbeta and 13 Jbeta primers. Original data processing: Among the unique TCR beta chains that a later analysis counted, about 84 million in all, roughly 11 million were shared. Measured with immunoSEQ multiplex PCR; TCRdb has only the in-frame clones, and not every one. The V and J calls and the clone size are those of that table, but D and trimming were determined from the DNA. The data contain about 120,000 clones, roughly 80% of them singletons. Unmatched junction bases numbered 8, after V lost 5 bases and J lost 6 bases. Germline lookup yields CDR1 SGHKS and CDR2 YYEKEE (reference sequence). This CDR3 has 16 residues.

The V gene is TRBV5-5, the J gene TRBJ1-6; 10 bases are a match to TRBD1. This clonotype originated in a man aged 30 to 39 in good health and CMV-seronegative. The material sequenced was PBMCs. In DNA, the CDR3 is TGTGCCAGCAGTACCGGAGGGACAGGGGTTAATTCACCCCTCCACTTT. Translating gives CASSTGGTGVNSPLHF.